This is a list of T cell receptor beta chains from one sample in a study of CD8 T cells in Susac syndrome. TCRdb passed the immunoSEQ multiplex PCR reads through MiXCR, listing each CDR3 protein once. The sample lists some 300,000 distinct CDR3 sequences, around nine tenths seen once, with approximately 0.18% in the top ten. The sequenced sample was CD8+ T cells from PBMCs. The receptor set was obtained from a human donor with multiple sclerosis. Each CDR3 is given with its conserved first and last residue. D genes are given only for firm matches. Size is stated for part of the rows, as once, few or many counts, or as a class when the clone is expanded.

>.|.|TRBV29-1|TRBJ2-3
TGCAGCGTGCCAGCAGATACGCAGTATTTT
CSVPADTQYF
>.|.|TRBV4-1|TRBJ1-4
TGCGCCAGCAGCCAAGGGGATGAAAAACTGTTTTTT
CASSQGDEKLFF
>.|TRBD2|TRBV20-1|TRBJ2-5
TGCAGTGCTAGAGCAGGACTAGCGGGAAGTCGTATCCCCCCAGAGACCCAGTACTTC
CSARAGLAGSRIPPETQYF
>few|.|TRBV28|TRBJ2-3
TGTGCCAGCAGTACGGACCTTGGCACAGATACGCAGTATTTT
CASSTDLGTDTQYF
>.|.|TRBV19|TRBJ1-2
TGTGCCAGTAGTATGTTCCGGGATCCTAACTATGGCTACACCTTC
CASSMFRDPNYGYTF
>.|TRBD2|TRBV19|TRBJ2-2
TGTGCCAGTAGTATAGGGGAGGGCTGGAACACCGGGGAGCTGTTTTTT
CASSIGEGWNTGELFF
>.|.|TRBV19|TRBJ1-1
TGTGCCAGTAGTACACCAGGGCCTGAAGCTTTCTTT
CASSTPGPEAFF
>.|TRBD2|TRBV7-8|TRBJ2-1
TGTGCCAGCAGCCCGACTAGCGGGTTGGAGAATGAGCAGTTCTTC
CASSPTSGLENEQFF
>.|TRBD2|TRBV9|TRBJ2-2
TGTGCCAGCAGGGTAGGACTAGTCCTACTCTCCGGGGAGCTGTTTTTT
CASRVGLVLLSGELFF
>.|.|TRBV5-4|TRBJ1-1
TGTGCCAGCAGCTTGTCGCAGAACACTGAAGCTTTCTTT
CASSLSQNTEAFF
>.|.|TRBV2|TRBJ2-7
TGTGCCAGCATTCCGGGCAGACCCTACGAGCAGTACTTC
CASIPGRPYEQYF
>few|.|TRBV7-2|TRBJ2-7
TGTGCCAGCAGTTGGACAGAGACTTACGAGCAGTACTTC
CASSWTETYEQYF
>.|.|TRBV12-3/TRBV12-4|TRBJ1-6
TGTGCCAGCAGTCTCTGGGACAATTCACCCCTCCACTTT
CASSLWDNSPLHF
>.|.|TRBV5-5|TRBJ1-2
TGTGCCAGCAGCCTAATTACGGACAGCTATGGCTACACCTTC
CASSLITDSYGYTF
>.|.|TRBV5-1|TRBJ1-1
TGCGCCAGCAGCCTCGGAGGGGCGGGATACACTGAAGCTTTCTTT
CASSLGGAGYTEAFF
>.|.|TRBV4-3|TRBJ2-2
TGCGCCAGCAGCCAAGATTTCCGGGGGTTACTAGGGGAGCTGTTTTTT
CASSQDFRGLLGELFF
>.|TRBD1|TRBV9|TRBJ1-2
TGTGCCAGCAGCGCCACGACGGGACAGGAGGGGAACTATGGCTACACCTTC
CASSATTGQEGNYGYTF
>.|.|TRBV29-1|TRBJ1-1
TGCAGCGTTGATGAGGGCACTGAAGCTTTCTTT
CSVDEGTEAFF
>.|.|TRBV6-2/TRBV6-3|TRBJ1-5
TGTGCCAGCAGTTACCAGGGTACACAGCCCCAGCATTTT
CASSYQGTQPQHF
>.|.|TRBV15|TRBJ1-4
TGTGCCACCAGCAGAGAACACGCAACTAATGAAAAACTGTTTTTT
CATSREHATNEKLFF